This TCR beta chain was recovered during a study of T-cell reconstitution after alpha-beta-depleted transplantation in children. General observations from the study: At one year after transplant, newly produced T cells mostly accounted for T-cell counts and diversity. Reportedly, only several hundred clones from non-depleted graft cells drove alpha-beta T-cell counts at about two months. Surviving thymic progenitors and recipient T cells were the source of high TCRbeta diversity at day 60 in some patients.

The TCRbeta library was prepared with unique molecular identifiers. TCRdb reprocessed the PCR reads with MiXCR, giving one entry per CDR3 protein. Seen here are about 160,000 distinct CDR3 sequences, more than 9.5% observed once, and the top ten hold roughly an eighth. This clonotype has ten or more counts. Its antigen is not known. The sequence was collected from a boy aged 2 to 10 with acute myeloid leukemia, due to receive a stem cell transplant. Sequencing used PBMCs, obtained before TCRalphabeta/CD19-depleted stem cell transplant.

The CDR3 region is CASSQEGTAGELFF. Here the CDR3 DNA reads TGTGCCAGCAGCCAAGAGGGGACAGCCGGGGAGCTGTTTTTT. The genes are TRBV4-2 and TRBJ2-2, with 7 bases matching TRBD1. With V trimmed by 0 bases and J by 6 bases, 1 base remained unmatched. CDR3 length: 14 residues. The germline gives CDR1 LGHNA, CDR2 YNFKEQ.